One and the same sample provided the 30 T cell receptor beta chains below, sequenced in a study of T cells in Graves' hyperthyroidism and ophthalmopathy (dated by TCRdb to about 2019). Library method: multiplex PCR. TCRdb shows the sequencer as Illumina HiSeq 2000. The TCR beta CDR3 regions were amplified from the RNA transcripts. For the first round of RT-PCR on the TCR CDR3, the HTBI primer set was used together with the Qiagen OneStep RT-PCR kit. Using fastp trimming at Q25 and MiXCR clonotype assembly, TCRdb reanalyzed the public sequencing data and kept in-frame beta chains. Rows are unified per CDR3 protein, each entry keeping the most common DNA and genes. This sample is represented by a few hundred thousand distinct CDR3 sequences; 46% of them were singletons. Approximately 7.5% of the sample belongs to the ten largest clones. Sequencing was performed on peripheral blood or thyroid tissue (not recorded which). Receptors were obtained from a woman aged 18-29 years with Graves' hyperthyroidism.

The chain employs TRBV20-1 and TRBJ1-3; 10 bases align to TRBD1. Per the germline V gene, CDR1 is DFQATT and CDR2 is SNEGSKA (reference sequence). The CDR3 runs to 16 residues. With 1 base clipped from V and 0 bases from J, the junction kept 3 bases outside the gene matches. CDR3 nucleotides: TGCAGTGCTAGAGGGGACAGGGGCTACTCTGGAAACACCATATATTTT. Translation: CSARGDRGYSGNTIYF.

The gene calls are TRBV7-2 and TRBJ1-4; 8 bases align to TRBD1. The germline V gene encodes CDR1 SGHTA and CDR2 FQGNSA. V shed 5 bases, J shed 8 bases, and the junction held 10 bases outside the gene matches. The CDR3 is made up of 15 amino acids. The CDR3, as DNA: TGTGCCAGCAGCCATCCCGAGACAGGGGAGGAAAAACTGTTTTTT. Translated: CASSHPETGEEKLFF.

The J gene is TRBJ1-1, the V gene TRBV7-9; tentatively, D is TRBD1 (6 bases). The CDR3 spans 17 residues. Germline CDR1 is SEHNR and CDR2 is FQNEAQ (reference sequence). V lost 1 base, J lost 1 base, and 16 bases lay in between. CDR3: CASSLGGAGPRNTEAFF. The CDR3 nucleotides are TGTGCCAGCAGCTTAGGGGGGGCAGGCCCGAGGAACACTGAAGCTTTCTTT.

At least ten counts were recorded for this clonotype. The chain carries TRBV14 and TRBJ1-2, with D unresolved. V shed 6 bases and J shed 8 bases, with 13 bases lying between them. Germline V gene sequence: CDR1 SGHDN, CDR2 FVKESK. This CDR3 is built from 12 residues. DNA of the CDR3: TGTGCCAGCAGGCCCTTATCGGGCGGCTACACCTTC. Translation gives CASRPLSGGYTF.

This clonotype was detected ten times or more. This chain joins TRBV7-9 and TRBJ1-3; D call uncertain. The CDR3 loop spans 14 amino acids. Germline CDR1 is SEHNR and CDR2 is FQNEAQ (reference sequence). V was trimmed by 5 bases and J by 2 bases, leaving 10 bases between them. The CDR3 loop is CASSDKGPGNTIYF. CDR3 DNA sequence: TGTGCCAGCAGCGACAAAGGCCCTGGAAACACCATATATTTT.

This clonotype was counted between two and nine times. This rearrangement joins TRBV5-6 to TRBJ2-2; D is ambiguous. The CDR3 consists of 14 residues. Germline CDR1 is SGHDT and CDR2 is YYEEEE. Trimming took 1 base from V and 6 from J, leaving 10 bases between them. CDR3 region: CASSLLATAGELFF. The CDR3 region has the DNA TGTGCCAGCAGCTTGTTGGCCACCGCCGGGGAGCTGTTTTTT.

This clonotype was seen many times. CDR3 protein: CATSRGGGDSGYTF. CDR3 coding DNA: TGTGCCACCAGCAGAGGGGGAGGGGACAGTGGCTACACCTTC. The chain carries TRBV15 and TRBJ1-2; 7 bases are a match to TRBD1. Germline V gene lookup returns CDR1 LNHNV and CDR2 YYDKDF (reference sequence). Trimming cost V 1 base and J 7 bases; bases outside gene matches: 6. The length of the CDR3 is 14 residues.

The V call is TRBV20-1, the J call TRBJ1-5; D perhaps matches TRBD1 (6 bases). CDR1 and CDR2 from the germline V gene are DFQATT and SNEGSKA (reference sequence). V was cut by 5 bases and J by 12 bases, with 17 bases left in between. The CDR3 spans 12 residues. CDR3 protein: CSAHRAGWYQHF. The CDR3 nucleotides read TGCAGTGCTCACAGGGCGGGTTGGTACCAGCATTTT.

The chain carries TRBV20-1 and TRBJ2-7; 9 nucleotides line up with TRBD2. Germline trimming cut 1 base from V and 3 bases from J; bases unmatched to any gene: 7. The CDR3 runs to 15 residues. Germline V lookup: CDR1 DFQATT, CDR2 SNEGSKA (reference sequence). CDR3 in DNA: TGCAGTGCTAGAGCCGGGACTAGCAGTATCTACGAGCAGTACTTC. This sequence encodes CSARAGTSSIYEQYF.

This clonotype was seen ten or more times. The chain combines TRBV12-3 or TRBV12-4 with TRBJ2-6; TRBD2 is a possible D gene (6 bases). The CDR3 consists of 16 residues. Trimming shortened V by 5 bases and J by 4 bases, and 15 bases separated the two germline ends. DNA of the CDR3: TGTGCCAGCAGTCCTCTCGGGGGTGCCGGGGCCAACGTCCTGACTTTC. As protein: CASSPLGGAGANVLTF.

A few counts support this clonotype. A read error may be the cause here, since a much bigger clone is one base away. The CDR3 does not end in the conserved phenylalanine or tryptophan, so this is likely a read error. The chain combines TRBV5-1 with TRBJ1-1; 9 bases map to TRBD1. Trimming removed 4 bases from V and 4 bases from J; junction bases left unmatched: 8. Germline-derived CDR1 and CDR2 are SGHRS and YFSETQ. The CDR3 runs 15 residues. The CDR3 DNA is TGCGCCAGCAGCCGCGGGACAGGGTCGACCACTGAAGCTTTCTCT. This codes for CASSRGTGSTTEAFS.

This clonotype was counted at least ten times. The gene calls are TRBV29-1 and TRBJ1-1; 8 bases match TRBD1. In germline, CDR1 is SQVTM, CDR2 ANQGSEA. V was clipped by 7 bases and J by 0 bases; unmatched bases: 4. The CDR3 runs to 13 residues. The CDR3 bases are TGCAGCGGTGACAGGGGTATGAACACTGAAGCTTTCTTT. Translation gives CSGDRGMNTEAFF.

This clonotype showed up just a few times. This chain links TRBV13 with TRBJ2-2, with 7 nucleotides matching TRBD2. Germline lookup yields CDR1 PRHDT and CDR2 FYEKMQ (reference sequence). The V gene end was trimmed by 5 bases and the J gene end by 4 bases; junction bases not matched to a gene: 10. The CDR3 runs 16 residues. The CDR3 here is CASSTGGRETTGELFF. The CDR3 DNA sequence: TGTGCCAGCAGCACCGGGGGGAGAGAAACCACCGGGGAGCTGTTTTTT.

This chain links TRBV5-1 with TRBJ2-7; D is possibly TRBD1 or TRBD2 (5 bases each). The J call is doubtful: the DNA matches TRBJ2-1 better. This CDR3 has 15 residues. The V gene's germline CDR1 is SGHRS and CDR2 YFSETQ. Here the CDR3 DNA reads TGCGCCAGCAGCTTCCTAGGACGGGGCGGGAATGAGCAGTTCTTC. This translates into CASSFLGRGGNEQFF.

This clonotype was recorded once. The rearrangement links TRBV20-1 to TRBJ1-3; 12 bases fit TRBD1. CDR3 length: 17 amino acids. Germline V lookup: CDR1 DFQATT, CDR2 SNEGSKA (reference sequence). The V gene end was trimmed by 6 bases and the J gene end by 5 bases; junction bases not matched to a gene: 14. The CDR3 spells CSAQFPGQGAERNTIYF. Written as DNA, the CDR3 is TGCAGTGCCCAGTTTCCGGGACAGGGGGCCGAGCGAAACACCATATATTTT.

In this sample, this clonotype turned up a few times. The chain recombines TRBV2 with TRBJ2-2, with D possibly being TRBD1 (5 bases). CDR1 is SNHLY, CDR2 FYNNEI, per germline. The CDR3 spans 14 residues. V was trimmed by 7 bases and J by 5 bases, leaving 14 bases between them. CDR3 protein: CASKISQGTGELFF. The CDR3 nucleotides are TGTGCCAGCAAGATCAGTCAGGGAACCGGGGAGCTGTTTTTT.

The sample holds many counts of this clonotype. The rearrangement joins TRBV12-3 or TRBV12-4 to TRBJ1-1; no reliable D call. V shed 8 bases and J shed 1 base, with 14 bases lying between them. CDR3 length: 14 amino acids. The CDR3 loop reads CASCPQFGNTEAFF. CDR3 sequence (DNA): TGTGCCAGCTGCCCTCAGTTCGGGAACACTGAAGCTTTCTTT.

This clonotype was seen at least ten times. At one end the junction does not follow the germline gene, possibly because of a read error. This CDR3 is CTSRSGEGSPLHF. The CDR3 DNA sequence: TGTACCAGCAGATCCGGGGAGGGTTCACCCCTCCACTTT. V usage is TRBV2 and J usage is TRBJ1-6; D gene uncertain. This CDR3 comprises 13 residues. The germline V gene encodes CDR1 SNHLY and CDR2 FYNNEI.

The chain has TRBV6-2 or TRBV6-3 and TRBJ2-7; D is undetermined. Germline V CDR1 and CDR2: MNHEY, SVGEGT. The V gene lost 4 bases and the J gene lost 5 bases, with 12 bases spanning the gap. The CDR3 is made up of 13 amino acids. DNA of the CDR3: TGTGCCAGCAGTTTTTCGGACGGTGACGAGCAGTACTTC. Amino acid sequence: CASSFSDGDEQYF.

This clonotype was counted only a few times. The chain carries TRBV19 and TRBJ2-3; D unclear. This CDR3 spans 12 amino acids. The V gene's germline CDR1 is LNHDA and CDR2 SQIVND (reference sequence). Trimming pared 3 bases from V and 1 base from J, leaving 2 bases between. The CDR3 bases are TGTGCCAGTAGTATCGGCACAGATACGCAGTATTTT. It is translated as CASSIGTDTQYF.

The chain joins TRBV29-1 to TRBJ2-5, with TRBD2 matching 9 bases. CDR1 and CDR2 (germline): SQVTM, ANQGSEA. V shed 4 bases, J shed 3 bases, and the junction held 9 bases outside the gene matches. The CDR3 is made up of 15 amino acids. The CDR3 loop reads CSVGQAGGQKETQYF. The CDR3 DNA follows: TGCAGCGTTGGGCAAGCGGGGGGACAAAAAGAGACCCAGTACTTC.

The chain joins TRBV27 to TRBJ1-2; no clear D. V lost 11 bases, J lost 7 bases, and 14 bases lay in between. The CDR3 sequence is 11 residues long. Germline values: CDR1 MNHEY, CDR2 SMNVEV (reference sequence). The DNA for the CDR3 is TGTGCCGGCCCCCCCCTGCGTGGCTACACCTTC. Translating it yields CAGPPLRGYTF.

This chain connects TRBV11-1 to TRBJ1-5, with 11 bases aligning to TRBD1. The CDR3 is 14 residues long. The trim removed 4 bases at V and 10 bases at J, leaving 6 bases unmatched. Germline values: CDR1 SGHAT, CDR2 FQDESV (reference sequence). For the CDR3, the DNA is TGTGCCAGCAGCTCCGGACAGGGGGCGGTACCCCAGCATTTT. The encoded protein is CASSSGQGAVPQHF.

This chain links TRBV29-1 with TRBJ1-2; D might be TRBD1 (6 bases). CDR3 length: 15 amino acids. CDR1 SQVTM and CDR2 ANQGSEA come from the germline V gene. V was shortened by 6 bases and J by 0 bases, with 17 bases between the two germline ends. The CDR3 region is CSVPNRDIANYGYTF. In nucleotides, the CDR3 is TGCAGCGTGCCTAACAGGGACATCGCTAACTATGGCTACACCTTC.

This clonotype was picked up a small number of times. CDR3 in amino acids: CASSSVSEDTQYF. DNA of the CDR3: TGTGCCAGCAGCTCTGTTAGCGAAGATACGCAGTATTTT. The chain has TRBV7-2 and TRBJ2-3; possibly TRBD2 for D (5 bases). V was cut by 4 bases and J by 5 bases, with 10 bases left in between. CDR3 length equals 13 residues. Germline V gene sequence: CDR1 SGHTA, CDR2 FQGNSA.

The chain links TRBV2 to TRBJ1-2; TRBD1 is a possible D gene (5 bases). CDR1 is SNHLY and CDR2 is FYNNEI in the germline V gene. This CDR3 region has 15 residues. V was trimmed by 4 bases and J by 1 base, leaving 13 bases between them. CDR3 coding DNA: TGTGCCAGCAGTGTTATCGGGGGTTTTAACTATGGCTACACCTTC. This gives the protein CASSVIGGFNYGYTF.

This chain links TRBV4-1 with TRBJ1-1; 7 nucleotides match TRBD1. CDR1 is MGHRA, CDR2 YSYEKL, per germline. V trimming: 2 bases; J trimming: 5 bases; junction bases outside the gene matches: 8. This CDR3 comprises 15 residues. CDR3 sequence (DNA): TGCGCCAGCAGCCAATCCACAGGGGAGTTGACTGAAGCTTTCTTT. Its protein is CASSQSTGELTEAFF.

On this clonotype: A single base separates this from a much larger clone, so it may be a read error. The chain uses TRBV6-5 and TRBJ1-1; maybe TRBD1 (5 bases). The V gene's germline CDR1 is MNHEY and CDR2 SVGAGI. The CDR3 loop spans 15 amino acids. The CDR3 spells CAGSYSIRVGAEAFF. DNA for the CDR3: TGTGCCGGCAGTTACTCGATTCGGGTGGGGGCTGAAGCTTTCTTT.

There are many counts of this clonotype. This chain uses TRBV20-1 with TRBJ2-7; 7 nucleotides line up with TRBD2. There are 15 residues in the CDR3. Looked up from germline, CDR1 is DFQATT and CDR2 is SNEGSKA (reference sequence). After removal of 3 bases from V and 4 bases from J, the junction contained 12 bases not matched to a gene. The CDR3 region is CSARQGGRIGYEQYF. CDR3 nucleotide sequence: TGCAGTGCTAGGCAGGGCGGGAGAATCGGGTACGAGCAGTACTTC.

This clonotype was counted at least ten times. The CDR3 here is CASSYYLNYEQYF. CDR3 nucleotide sequence: TGTGCCAGCAGCTACTACCTCAACTACGAGCAGTACTTC. The rearrangement joins TRBV11-2 to TRBJ2-7; D is uncertain. Trimming shortened V by 4 bases and J by 3 bases, and 10 bases separated the two germline ends. Looked up from germline, CDR1 is SGHAT and CDR2 is FQNNGV. The CDR3 contains 13 residues. Full variable domain (remainder filled in from reference TRBV11-2 and TRBJ2-7): EAGVAQSPRYKIIEKRQSVAFWCNPISGHATLYWYQQILGQGPKLLIQFQNNGVVDDSQLPKDRFSAERLKGVDSTLKIQPAKLEDSAVYLCASSYYLNYEQYFGPGTRLTVT.